This T cell receptor (beta chain) was retrieved from a study of blood T cell repertoires in COVID-19. The CDR3 is 16 amino acids. The V gene's germline CDR1 is KGHDR and CDR2 SFDVKD. Unmatched junction bases numbered 8, after V lost 6 bases and J lost 5 bases. The table came from immunoSEQ multiplex PCR; TCRdb's copy has only in-frame clones and leaves some out. The profile shows 350,000 to 450,000 clones, 85% of them singletons. The receptor comes from a young woman with acute or convalescent COVID-19. The V gene is TRBV24-1, the J gene TRBJ2-7; 14 positions agree with TRBD2. Sequences were obtained from peripheral blood. The CDR3 coding sequence is TGTGCCACCAGTCCTGGGACTAGCGGGAGCGGAGACGAGCAGTACTTC. Protein sequence: CATSPGTSGSGDEQYF.